These 5 T cell receptor beta chains were sequenced from one sample in a study of blood T cell repertoires in COVID-19. Using immunoSEQ multiplex PCR, the repertoire was profiled, and TCRdb retains in-frame clones only, with some absent. The sample holds tens of thousands of clones, around 90% seen once. The sample taken for sequencing was peripheral blood. These TCRs come from a woman aged 65 to 85 with acute or convalescent COVID-19.

The chain links TRBV27 to TRBJ1-1, with D possibly matching TRBD1 (6 bases). Germline V gene sequence: CDR1 MNHEY, CDR2 SMNVEV (reference sequence). The CDR3 is made up of 19 amino acids. V was trimmed by 4 bases and J by 1 base, leaving 25 bases between them. Written as DNA, the CDR3 is TGTGCCAGCAGTTCAGACAGGCTCGGACTTCGAGATCGGAACACTGAAGCTTTCTTT. Translation: CASSSDRLGLRDRNTEAFF.

This clone was seen a few times. The chain joins TRBV30 to TRBJ2-1, with TRBD1 identical over 12 bases. The CDR3 loop spans 15 amino acids. Germline V gives CDR1 GTSNPN, CDR2 SVGIG (reference sequence). The J segment lost 6 bases and the V segment lost 0 bases, leaving 3 bases of the junction unmatched. This CDR3 is CAWSVWDRGLNEQFF. CDR3 sequence (DNA): TGTGCCTGGAGTGTATGGGACAGGGGGCTCAATGAGCAGTTCTTC.

The chain uses TRBV2 and TRBJ2-3, with D unresolved. V gave up 2 bases and J gave up 0 bases, with 9 bases separating them. Germline V lookup: CDR1 SNHLY, CDR2 FYNNEI. There are 15 residues in the CDR3. DNA for the CDR3: TGTGCCAGCAGTGAAATGAGCGAGAGCACAGATACGCAGTATTTT. This encodes CASSEMSESTDTQYF. The full variable domain, its missing parts supplied by reference TRBV2 and TRBJ2-3, is EPEVTQTPSHQVTQMGQEVILRCVPISNHLYFYWYRQILGQKVEFLVSFYNNEISEKSEIFDDQFSVERPDGSNFTLKIRSTKLEDSAMYFCASSEMSESTDTQYFGPGTRLTVL.

The rearrangement joins TRBV5-1 to TRBJ2-5; 10 positions agree with TRBD1. CDR3 length: 15 residues. Germline lookup yields CDR1 SGHRS and CDR2 YFSETQ. V trimming: 5 bases; J trimming: 3 bases; junction bases outside the gene matches: 7. The CDR3 nucleotides read TGCGCCAGCAGAAGGACAGGGGGGGTAGAAGAGACCCAGTACTTC. Translated: CASRRTGGVEETQYF.

This chain links TRBV19 with TRBJ1-1; 7 nucleotides match TRBD1. The ends lost 4 bases at V and 1 base at J; junction bases unmatched: 3. CDR1 LNHDA and CDR2 SQIVND come from the germline V gene (reference sequence). This CDR3 contains 14 residues. CDR3 bases: TGTGCCAGTAGTAGGGACAGACGGAACACTGAAGCTTTCTTT. Protein: CASSRDRRNTEAFF. The whole variable domain, remainder taken from reference TRBV19 and TRBJ1-1, is DGGITQSPKYLFRKEGQNVTLSCEQNLNHDAMYWYRQDPGQGLRLIYYSQIVNDFQKGDIAEGYSVSREKKESFPLTVTSAQKNPTAFYLCASSRDRRNTEAFFGQGTRLTVV.